The clone carrying this TCR beta chain has ten or more counts. The sample originates from a study of T cells in Graves' hyperthyroidism and ophthalmopathy. The TCR beta CDR3 regions underwent amplification using RNA transcripts as the source. The HTBI primer set was used in a first-round RT-PCR of the TCR CDR3. TCRdb independently ran MiXCR on the multiplex PCR reads; one entry per CDR3 protein. The sample includes a few hundred thousand distinct CDR3 sequences, under 15% seen only once; the top ten take 30% to 35%. The CDR3 extends over 14 amino acids. V was trimmed by 0 bases and J by 1 base, leaving 6 bases between them. CDR1 and CDR2 (germline): MNHEY, SVGEGT.

This TCR was recovered from a woman in her twenties or thirties with Graves' hyperthyroidism. Sequencing input: blood. The chain recombines TRBV6-2 or TRBV6-3 with TRBJ2-5; tentatively, D is TRBD2 (6 bases). DNA of the CDR3: TGTGCCAGCAGTTACTCACTAGCCCAAGAGACCCAGTACTTC. Its translation: CASSYSLAQETQYF.